The entry below describes one T cell receptor beta chain. This clonotype has more than one count but fewer than ten. Its target antigen remains unknown. No base quality information exists; no much larger clone differs at one position. Via the germline V gene, CDR1 is SQVTM and CDR2 ANQGSEA. From its cysteine to its phenylalanine, the CDR3 spans 14 amino acids. The kept DNA is CDR3 alone, 42 bases in frame from the first base. V is clipped by 4 bases and J by 6 bases, and the sequence between their germline boundaries is 16 bases long. The data were obtained in a study of molecular identifiers for immune sequencing clone quantification (dated by TCRdb to between 2018 and 2020). About the full investigation: In a replicate experiment, RNA from about 19,000 or 110,000 naive CD8 T cells was split into five aliquots, four of which were sequenced. This methods study used CD8 T cells to benchmark TCR RNA copy counting and molecular-identifier clustering-based TCR repertoire sequencing (MIDCIRS). Overall study results and their limits: In CMV-specific effector cells, over 98% of molecules were held by clones above 20 RNA copies, whereas under 1% of molecules were held by such clones in naive cells. When barcode sub-clustering was not used, chimeric consensus sequences inflated TCR diversity, with chimeras reaching as high as 47%. Modeling estimated about 2.8 recovered TCR RNA copies per cell, compared with roughly 10 by digital PCR, which implies about 30% capture efficiency. Spiked-in Jurkat TCR RNA (roughly 10 copies' worth), which is not part of the donor repertoire, was contained in the naive libraries. Spiked-in Jurkat TCR RNA equivalent to a single cell was reported to be detectable even among approximately 1 million naive CD8 T cells. The sizes of highly expanded clones could end up underestimated when identical TCR molecules share a barcode.

The method was PCR. The sample was run on a NextSeq 500. Bulk TCR libraries were made following a previously described method, with the TCR primers given in Table S5. The Qiagen AllPrep DNA/RNA kit was used to purify total RNA. Before analysis, reads from multiple sequencing runs of the same library were pooled. As for the original processing: Reads were retained only if the reads had an exact TCR constant sequence, and the retained reads were trimmed to 150 nt and grouped according to their 12-nt molecular barcodes. Within each barcode group, reads were sub-clustered at a 15% Levenshtein threshold, and quality-weighted consensus sequences were built per RNA molecule. Non-functional sequences were removed, as were lower-count sequences one edit away from another. Barcode sub-clusters with fewer than 20% of the maximum read count were removed, based on fitting two negative binomial distributions. Using fastp trimming at Q25 and MiXCR clonotype assembly, TCRdb reanalyzed the public sequencing data and kept in-frame beta chains. Each CDR3 protein appears once, grouped with its most common genes and DNA. For this entry, the V and J calls and clone size follow TCRdb and not the study's own pipeline. Here the sample has a few hundred thousand distinct CDR3 sequences; about 25% occur a single time. Approximately 0.76% of the sample is taken by the ten largest.

Libraries of naive CD8 T cells were generated from around 20,000 to 1,000,000 sorted cells, with 10%, 30% or 50% of the purified RNA used. Naive CD8 T cells were FACS-sorted as CD8+CD4-CCR7+CD45RA+ on a BD FACSAria II into RLT Plus buffer. To test detection sensitivity, Jurkat RNA equal to ten TCR copies was added to samples of about 19,000-1,100,000 naive CD8 T cells. Enrichment of CD8 T cells was performed with RosetteSep CD8+ T Cell Enrichment Cocktail and Ficoll-Paque, after which ACK red cell lysis was carried out. Sequenced: naive CD8+ T cells from blood, with Jurkat cell RNA spiked in. What this sample's cell subset or site label stands for: FACS-sorted CD8+CD4-CCR7+CD45RA+ naive T cells. The receptor chain draws on TRBV29-1 and TRBJ2-1; a tentative D call is TRBD2 (6 bases match). This TCR derives from a human donor in good health. Some libraries in this study had Jurkat cell RNA spiked in. The DNA is as follows: TGCAGCGTTGGGCGGGCGGGGTCGCCCAATGAGCAGTTCTTC. Translated, this is CSVGRAGSPNEQFF.